One and the same sample provided the 20 T cell receptor beta chains below, sequenced in a study of metastatic and nonmetastatic thyroid tumors (dated by TCRdb to the early 2020s). None of the patients had been given any treatment before thyroid surgery. The library was obtained by PCR. Reads for this sample came from an Illumina HiSeq 4000. TCRdb reran the public reads through fastp at Q25 and MiXCR, keeping productive beta chains. This sample comprises roughly 25,000 clones, 15% of them detected only once. 3% to 4% of the sample belongs to the ten largest clones. The sample taken for sequencing was blood. These receptors originate from a female donor with papillary thyroid cancer or a benign thyroid nodule (not recorded which). Some clones in this sample may be carry-over from other donors' samples.

This clone was picked up many times. This CDR3 reads CASSPRERSYNEQFF. In DNA form, the CDR3 reads TGTGCCAGTAGTCCGCGAGAGAGGAGTTACAATGAGCAGTTCTTC. The gene calls are TRBV19 and TRBJ2-1, with unresolved D. In germline, CDR1 is LNHDA, CDR2 SQIVND (reference sequence). CDR3 length: 15 residues. V lost 5 bases to trimming and J lost 4 bases, with 15 bases between them.

This clone was detected many times. Germline is not matched at one junction end, which may reflect a read error. The chain carries TRBV2 and TRBJ1-5; D perhaps matches TRBD1 (5 bases). The CDR3 spans 15 residues. Per germline, CDR1 SNHLY and CDR2 FYNNEI. CDR3 sequence: CASSEESGQGQPRHF. CDR3 DNA sequence: TGTGCCAGCAGTGAAGAATCAGGTCAGGGTCAGCCCCGGCATTTT.

Comments on this clone: The sample holds other DNA sequences that translate to the same CDR3. The J gene is TRBJ2-2, the V gene TRBV28, with a weak D call TRBD1 (5 bases). CDR1 is MDHEN and CDR2 is SYDVKM in the germline V gene. Trimming took 6 bases from V and 6 from J, leaving 17 bases between them. The CDR3 runs to 15 residues. The CDR3 spells CASRAGARDSGELFF. CDR3 in DNA: TGTGCCAGCAGGGCTGGTGCCAGGGATTCCGGGGAGCTGTTTTTT.

The chain has TRBV5-5 and TRBJ2-1, with 8 bases fitting TRBD1. The CDR3 runs 12 residues. V shed 4 bases, J shed 9 bases, and the junction held 3 bases outside the gene matches. CDR1 and CDR2 (germline): SGHKS, YYEKEE (reference sequence). CDR3 region: CASSRQGFEQFF. The CDR3 region has the DNA TGTGCCAGCAGCCGACAGGGGTTTGAGCAGTTCTTC.

This clone appeared many times. The V and J genes are TRBV5-1 and TRBJ2-1; D is perhaps TRBD2 (6 bases). The CDR3 loop spans 16 amino acids. In germline, CDR1 is SGHRS, CDR2 YFSETQ. The germline V and J ends were trimmed by 2 bases and 4 bases, with 16 bases remaining between them. CDR3 protein: CASSLDAGLAYNEQFF. The CDR3 DNA is TGCGCCAGCAGCTTAGATGCGGGACTGGCTTACAATGAGCAGTTCTTC.

V is TRBV6-9 and J is TRBJ1-2, with a possible D match to TRBD1 (6 bases). V was trimmed by 6 bases and J by 4 bases, leaving 15 bases between them. Germline values: CDR1 MNHGY, CDR2 SVAAGI. CDR3 size: 14 residues. Written as DNA, the CDR3 is TGTGCCAGCAGCACTGACGAGACAGGCTATGGCTACACCTTC. As protein: CASSTDETGYGYTF.

The chain carries TRBV28 and TRBJ2-2, with D possibly matching TRBD2 (6 bases). There are 14 residues in the CDR3. CDR1 MDHEN and CDR2 SYDVKM come from the germline V gene. With 4 bases removed from V and 0 bases from J, the gap between germline ends came to 6 bases. The DNA of the CDR3 is TGTGCCAGCAGTTCGGGGGCGAACACCGGGGAGCTGTTTTTT. Amino acids: CASSSGANTGELFF.

This clone came up many times. The chain is built from TRBV28 and TRBJ1-1; 10 bases line up with TRBD1. V dropped 9 bases and J dropped 0; count of bases not matched to a gene: 4. Per germline, CDR1 MDHEN and CDR2 SYDVKM. This CDR3 comprises 14 residues. The CDR3: CASGQGGLNTEAFF. CDR3 DNA: TGTGCCAGTGGACAGGGGGGTTTGAACACTGAAGCTTTCTTT.

V is TRBV20-1 and J is TRBJ2-5; maybe TRBD1 (5 bases). Germline V CDR1 and CDR2: DFQATT, SNEGSKA (reference sequence). Trimming removed 5 bases from V and 1 base from J, with 11 bases in between. The CDR3 loop spans 13 amino acids. CDR3 nucleotide sequence: TGCAGTGCTTGGGCAGGGCCCCAAGAGACCCAGTACTTC. As protein: CSAWAGPQETQYF.

In DNA, the CDR3 is TGTGCCAGCAGTGATTCGGGGACGTACTATGGCTACACCTTC. Encoded protein: CASSDSGTYYGYTF. This chain uses TRBV6-1 with TRBJ1-2, with D maybe TRBD1 (5 bases). V was clipped by 3 bases and J by 3 bases, with 11 bases between them. The length of the CDR3 is 14 residues. Germline-derived CDR1 and CDR2 are MNHNS and SASEGT.

In this sample, this clone turned up a few times. The chain links TRBV28 to TRBJ2-7; 7 positions agree with TRBD1. Germline V gene data show CDR1 as MDHEN and CDR2 as SYDVKM. V was pared by 5 bases and J by 3 bases, with 4 bases of the junction left unmatched. The CDR3 spans 13 residues. CDR3 bases: TGTGCCAGCAGTGAAAGGGGGCACTACGAGCAGTACTTC. This gives the protein CASSERGHYEQYF.

This clone was recorded many times. The rearrangement links TRBV6-1 to TRBJ1-2, with D possibly matching TRBD1 (5 bases). The CDR3 sequence is 13 residues long. The V gene lost 7 bases and the J gene lost 8 bases, with 17 bases spanning the gap. The germline V gene has CDR1 MNHNS and CDR2 SASEGT. In DNA, the CDR3 is TGTGCCAGCACCACCCTCCAGGGCTCAGGCTACACCTTC. It encodes CASTTLQGSGYTF.

This clone is termed medium-sized. The gene calls are TRBV4-1 and TRBJ2-3; D call uncertain. The germline V gene has CDR1 MGHRA and CDR2 YSYEKL. Between the trimmed V and J ends, which lost 3 bases and 3 bases, there was a span of 4 bases. CDR3 size: 12 residues. CDR3 in amino acids: CASSQETDTQYF. CDR3 nucleotide sequence: TGCGCCAGCAGCCAGGAAACAGATACGCAGTATTTT.

The chain combines TRBV18 with TRBJ2-7; D not resolved. V lost 0 bases and J lost 2, with 11 bases in between. Per germline, CDR1 KGHSH and CDR2 LQKENI. The CDR3 spans 15 residues. CDR3 in amino acids: CASSPPAGRTYEQYF. The CDR3 nucleotides are TGTGCCAGCTCACCACCGGCAGGACGGACCTACGAGCAGTACTTC.

Sample share makes this clone medium-sized. V and J are TRBV6-2 or TRBV6-3 and TRBJ2-7, with 11 positions matching TRBD2. CDR1 and CDR2 (germline): MNHEY, SVGEGT. This CDR3 is built from 17 residues. Unmatched junction bases numbered 7, after V lost 2 bases and J lost 1 base. This CDR3 is CASSYKVAGGFSYEQYF. CDR3 bases: TGTGCCAGCAGTTACAAGGTAGCGGGAGGGTTTTCCTACGAGCAGTACTTC.

By share, this clone ranks as medium-sized. This sequence joins TRBV5-1 and TRBJ1-2, with 8 bases aligning to TRBD1. The V gene's germline CDR1 is SGHRS and CDR2 YFSETQ. CDR3 length: 14 residues. The V segment lost 4 bases and the J segment 2 bases; nucleotides outside the gene matches: 4. In nucleotides, the CDR3 is TGCGCCAGCAGCATACAGGGGGGGAACTATGGCTACACCTTC. This sequence encodes CASSIQGGNYGYTF. The entire variable domain, with the rest obtained from reference TRBV5-1 and TRBJ1-2, is as follows: KAGVTQTPRYLIKTRGQQVTLSCSPISGHRSVSWYQQTPGQGLQFLFEYFSETQRNKGNFPGRFSGRQFSNSRSEMNVSTLELGDSALYLCASSIQGGNYGYTFGSGTRLTVV.

This clone was observed at least ten times. This chain uses TRBV19 with TRBJ2-7; possibly TRBD2 for D (6 bases). CDR1 is LNHDA and CDR2 is SQIVND in the germline V gene (reference sequence). CDR3 size: 14 residues. Trimming removed 5 bases from V and 3 bases from J, with 14 bases in between. The CDR3 nucleotides read TGTGCCAGTAGTCCTCGGGAGTGGGTCTACGAGCAGTACTTC. Residues: CASSPREWVYEQYF.

This clone was observed at least ten times. The chain carries TRBV5-1 and TRBJ2-3, with TRBD1 as a possible D gene (6 bases). This CDR3 comprises 15 residues. Trimming shortened V by 4 bases and J by 0 bases, and 12 bases separated the two germline ends. Germline V CDR1 and CDR2: SGHRS, YFSETQ. The CDR3 DNA follows: TGCGCCAGCAGCCTAGACAGGCCTAGCACAGATACGCAGTATTTT. Protein: CASSLDRPSTDTQYF.

V and J are TRBV15 and TRBJ1-2; perhaps TRBD1 as D (6 bases). V was shortened by 2 bases and J by 10 bases, with 17 bases between the two germline ends. The CDR3 is 14 amino acids. Per the germline V gene, CDR1 is LNHNV and CDR2 is YYDKDF (reference sequence). CDR3 coding DNA: TGTGCCACCAGCAGACCACAAAGGGGGGTGGCCTACACCTTC. It translates to CATSRPQRGVAYTF. The full variable domain, in which reference TRBV15 and TRBJ1-2 provide the parts outside the CDR3, is DAMVIQNPRYQVTQFGKPVTLSCSQTLNHNVMYWYQQKSSQAPKLLFHYYDKDFNNEADTPDNFQSRRPNTSFCFLDIRSPGLGDTAMYLCATSRPQRGVAYTFGSGTRLTVV.

This clone was recorded at least ten times. The rearrangement joins TRBV4-1 to TRBJ2-3, with 11 bases that match TRBD2. The junction had 3 bases not matched to a gene; V was cut back by 1 base and J by 0 bases. The length of the CDR3 is 17 residues. The V gene's germline CDR1 is MGHRA and CDR2 YSYEKL. The CDR3 loop reads CASSQGLAGTSTDTQYF. Here the CDR3 DNA reads TGCGCCAGCAGCCAAGGACTAGCGGGAACTAGCACAGATACGCAGTATTTT.